One sample yielded the 18 T cell receptor beta chains listed below, sequenced in a study of T cell repertoires in cytomegalovirus infection. TCRdb re-derived calls from the reads in MiXCR, one entry per CDR3 protein. The sample holds approximately 1,000,000 distinct CDR3 sequences, around 32% seen once. These TCRs' antigens remain unknown. Sequenced material: cultured CD8+ T cells from PBMCs, taken from culture after CMV antigen stimulation. These receptors were obtained from a human donor in good health (CMV status not recorded). Some clones in this sample may be carry-over from other donors' samples.

The chain is built from TRBV10-2 and TRBJ1-5, with D possibly matching TRBD1 (6 bases). V was clipped by 0 bases and J by 2 bases, with 11 bases between them. The CDR3 spans 16 residues. Germline V lookup: CDR1 WSHSY, CDR2 SAAADI. DNA of the CDR3: TGCGCCAGCAGTGAGTCGGGGGGCGGGCGCAATCAGCCCCAGCATTTT. Protein sequence: CASSESGGGRNQPQHF.

In this sample, this clonotype turned up a few times. As DNA, the CDR3 is TGCGCCAGCAGCCAAGTTCCGGCCTACTACAATGAGCAGTTCTTC. Translating it yields CASSQVPAYYNEQFF. J is TRBJ2-1 and V is TRBV4-1; no clear D. The ends were cut back, 1 base at V and 3 bases at J, with 10 bases in the middle. CDR1 and CDR2 (germline): MGHRA, YSYEKL. This CDR3 is built from 15 residues.

This clonotype appeared many times. The J gene is TRBJ2-1, the V gene TRBV7-8; D is tentatively TRBD1 or TRBD2 (5 bases each). This CDR3 is 16 amino acids long. V was clipped by 5 bases and J by 4 bases, with 18 bases between them. Germline V gene lookup returns CDR1 SGHVS and CDR2 FQNEAQ. The CDR3 protein is CASSTPGEGRYNEQFF. In DNA, the CDR3 is TGTGCCAGCAGCACACCGGGTGAGGGGAGATACAATGAGCAGTTCTTC.

The table lists this clonotype with many counts. J is TRBJ1-1 and V is TRBV7-6; the D gene is possibly TRBD1 (5 bases). This CDR3 region has 18 residues. Germline CDR1 SGHVS, CDR2 FNYEAQ. V was cut by 3 bases and J by 1 base, with 21 bases left in between. The DNA of the CDR3 is TGTGCCAGCAGCTTGGGCCCCGGCCAGGCCGGGGGGAACACTGAAGCTTTCTTT. Protein: CASSLGPGQAGGNTEAFF.

Only a few counts were recorded for this clonotype. The chain has TRBV7-9 and TRBJ1-2; 9 nucleotides agree with TRBD1. The germline CDR1 and CDR2 sequences are SEHNR and FQNEAQ (reference sequence). The V segment lost 5 bases and the J segment 8 bases; nucleotides outside the gene matches: 12. The CDR3 covers 15 residues. The CDR3 loop is CASSPGTGKFRGYTF. As DNA, the CDR3 is TGTGCCAGCAGCCCCGGGACAGGGAAATTCAGGGGCTACACCTTC.

This clonotype was seen a handful of times. The chain is built from TRBV19 and TRBJ1-1; D is undetermined. Trimming cost V 6 bases and J 4 bases, with 18 bases left between them. CDR1 and CDR2 (germline): LNHDA, SQIVND (reference sequence). The CDR3 is made up of 15 amino acids. The CDR3 reads CASRLRVQETTEAFF. The CDR3 DNA reads as TGTGCCAGTAGGCTCCGGGTCCAGGAGACCACTGAAGCTTTCTTT.

V is TRBV2 and J is TRBJ2-7; TRBD1 might be the D (6 bases). From germline, CDR1 is SNHLY and CDR2 FYNNEI. There are 16 residues in the CDR3. The ends were cut back, 4 bases at V and 0 bases at J, with 16 bases in the middle. The CDR3 DNA reads TGTGCCAGCAGTGTTACGATCGGACAGATCTCCTACGAGCAGTACTTC. Translation gives CASSVTIGQISYEQYF.

CDR3 sequence: CSVEWGGSYEQYF. CDR3 in DNA: TGCAGCGTTGAATGGGGGGGCTCCTACGAGCAGTACTTC. The chain combines TRBV29-1 with TRBJ2-7; TRBD2 agrees at 7 bases. Germline assignment: CDR1 SQVTM and CDR2 ANQGSEA. CDR3 size: 13 residues. With 2 bases clipped from V and 0 bases from J, the junction kept 1 base outside the gene matches.

V is TRBV4-1 and J is TRBJ2-2, with D perhaps TRBD2 (5 bases). Germline assignment: CDR1 MGHRA and CDR2 YSYEKL. V was clipped by 5 bases and J by 8 bases, with 18 bases between them. CDR3 size: 15 residues. This CDR3 reads CASSDYSGGGGELFF. CDR3 in DNA: TGCGCCAGCAGCGACTATTCCGGAGGCGGTGGGGAGCTGTTTTTT.

V is TRBV12-3 or TRBV12-4 and J is TRBJ2-5; 13 bases align to TRBD2. With V trimmed by 2 bases and J by 1 base, 4 bases remained unmatched. The CDR3 loop spans 17 amino acids. CDR3 in DNA: TGTGCCAGCAGTTTATCGGGACTAGCGGGGTTCCAAGAGACCCAGTACTTC. Its protein product is CASSLSGLAGFQETQYF.

The chain joins TRBV20-1 to TRBJ2-1, with TRBD2 matching over 9 bases. The CDR3 sequence is 16 residues long. Germline CDR1 DFQATT, CDR2 SNEGSKA (reference sequence). V shed 0 bases, J shed 1 base, and the junction held 4 bases outside the gene matches. The CDR3 is CSARDSGGPSYNEQFF. The CDR3 nucleotides read TGCAGTGCTAGAGATAGCGGGGGACCGTCCTACAATGAGCAGTTCTTC.

This clonotype was detected only once. The chain recombines TRBV29-1 with TRBJ2-5; 7 bases match TRBD1. Germline V lookup: CDR1 SQVTM, CDR2 ANQGSEA. The CDR3 covers 16 residues. After removal of 2 bases from V and 5 bases from J, the junction contained 14 bases not matched to a gene. The DNA of the CDR3 is TGCAGCGTTGAAAATGAGTTAGGGGGCGCATTGGAGACCCAGTACTTC. As protein: CSVENELGGALETQYF.

J is TRBJ2-3 and V is TRBV6-2 or TRBV6-3, with 15 bases matching TRBD2. The CDR3 has 20 amino acids. The trim removed 5 bases at V and 4 bases at J, leaving 16 bases unmatched. In germline, CDR1 is MNHEY, CDR2 SVGEGT. The CDR3 loop reads CASSPGPPGTSGGFADTQYF. CDR3 nucleotide sequence: TGTGCCAGCAGTCCCGGACCCCCGGGGACTAGCGGGGGGTTCGCAGATACGCAGTATTTT.

In this sample, this clonotype turned up many times. The gene calls are TRBV12-3 or TRBV12-4 and TRBJ2-1, with D perhaps assigned TRBD1 or TRBD2 (5 bases each). CDR3 size: 17 residues. V lost 8 bases and J lost 2, with 22 bases in between. CDR3 loop: CASLGAGLTLPYNEQFF. CDR3 bases: TGTGCCAGCCTTGGGGCAGGACTCACTTTACCCTACAATGAGCAGTTCTTC.

This chain links TRBV27 with TRBJ2-7; possibly TRBD2 for D (6 bases). There are 17 residues in the CDR3. Germline-derived CDR1 and CDR2 are MNHEY and SMNVEV (reference sequence). Trimming cost V 3 bases and J 2 bases, with 20 bases left between them. In DNA, the CDR3 is TGTGCCAGCAGTTTTTTTAAACTCGGGGCTAGCGCCTACGAGCAGTACTTC. Translation: CASSFFKLGASAYEQYF.

The table lists this clonotype with a few counts. J is TRBJ1-2 and V is TRBV4-3; the D is unclear. Germline CDR1 LGHNA, CDR2 YSLEER. V lost 3 bases, J lost 2 bases, and 7 bases lay in between. The CDR3 is made up of 13 amino acids. The CDR3: CASSHTINYGYTF. The CDR3, as DNA: TGCGCCAGCAGCCATACGATCAACTATGGCTACACCTTC.

This clonotype has ten or more counts. This rearrangement joins TRBV7-2 to TRBJ2-2, with D possibly matching TRBD1 (5 bases). Germline CDR1 and CDR2: SGHTA and FQGNSA. CDR3 size: 12 residues. V was cut by 11 bases and J by 6 bases, with 13 bases left in between. CDR3 sequence (DNA): TGTGCCGGGGCAGTATGGGCCGGGGAGCTGTTTTTT. This gives the protein CAGAVWAGELFF.

This clonotype was detected many times. The chain recombines TRBV7-2 with TRBJ1-2, with D maybe TRBD1 (5 bases). Per germline, CDR1 SGHTA and CDR2 FQGNSA. This CDR3 is built from 14 residues. The V end was cut by 4 bases, the J end by 8 bases, with 17 bases between. Written as DNA, the CDR3 is TGTGCCAGCAGCTCCAGCGGGGGGGTGGGGGGCTACACCTTC. Translated: CASSSSGGVGGYTF. Combining the CDR3 with reference TRBV7-2 and TRBJ1-2 gives the whole variable domain GAGVSQSPSNKVTEKGKDVELRCDPISGHTALYWYRQSLGQGLEFLIYFQGNSAPDKSGLPSDRFSAERTGGSVSTLTIQRTQQEDSAVYLCASSSSGGVGGYTFGSGTRLTVV.